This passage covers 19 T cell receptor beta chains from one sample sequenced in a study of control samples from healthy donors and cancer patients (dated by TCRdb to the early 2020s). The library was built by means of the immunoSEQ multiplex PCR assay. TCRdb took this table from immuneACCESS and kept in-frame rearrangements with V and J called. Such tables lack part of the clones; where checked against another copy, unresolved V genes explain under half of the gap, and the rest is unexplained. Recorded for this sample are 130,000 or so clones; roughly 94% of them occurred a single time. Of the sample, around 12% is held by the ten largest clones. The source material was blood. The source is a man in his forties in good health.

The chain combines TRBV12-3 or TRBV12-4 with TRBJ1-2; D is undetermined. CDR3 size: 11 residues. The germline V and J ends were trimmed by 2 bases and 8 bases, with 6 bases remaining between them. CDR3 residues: CASSLNGGYTF. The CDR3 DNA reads TGTGCCAGCAGTTTAAACGGGGGCTACACCTTC.

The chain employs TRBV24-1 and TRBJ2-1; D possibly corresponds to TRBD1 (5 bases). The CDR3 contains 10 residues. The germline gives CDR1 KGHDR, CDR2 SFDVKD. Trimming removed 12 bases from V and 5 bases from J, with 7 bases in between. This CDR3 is CARRDNEQFF. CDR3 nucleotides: TGTGCCCGCAGGGACAATGAGCAGTTCTTC.

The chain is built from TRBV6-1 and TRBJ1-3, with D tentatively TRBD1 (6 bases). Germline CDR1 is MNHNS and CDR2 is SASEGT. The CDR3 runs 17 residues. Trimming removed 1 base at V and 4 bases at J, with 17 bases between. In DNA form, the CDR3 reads TGTGCCAGCAGTGAAGAGGGACAAGGCCTTCACGGAAACACCATATATTTT. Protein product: CASSEEGQGLHGNTIYF.

The CDR3 DNA reads as TGTGCCAGCAGCTCCTTTAGCAATCAGCCCCAGCATTTT. The encoded protein is CASSSFSNQPQHF. J is TRBJ1-5 and V is TRBV7-9; D is undetermined. There are 13 residues in the CDR3. The germline V gene has CDR1 SEHNR and CDR2 FQNEAQ (reference sequence). Trimming removed 4 bases from V and 0 bases from J, with 4 bases in between.

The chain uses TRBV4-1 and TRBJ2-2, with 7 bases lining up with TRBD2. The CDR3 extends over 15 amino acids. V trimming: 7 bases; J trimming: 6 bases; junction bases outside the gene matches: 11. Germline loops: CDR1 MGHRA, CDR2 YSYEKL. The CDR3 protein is CASNLAGTTAGELFF. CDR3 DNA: TGCGCCAGCAACCTAGCCGGGACTACCGCCGGGGAGCTGTTTTTT.

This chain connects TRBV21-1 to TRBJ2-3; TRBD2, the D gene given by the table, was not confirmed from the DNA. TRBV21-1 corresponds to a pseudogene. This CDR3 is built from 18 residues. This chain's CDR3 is CASSSLSIGAGDGDTQYF. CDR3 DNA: TGTGCCAGCAGCAGTCTATCGATTGGGGCGGGAGACGGAGATACGCAGTATTTT.

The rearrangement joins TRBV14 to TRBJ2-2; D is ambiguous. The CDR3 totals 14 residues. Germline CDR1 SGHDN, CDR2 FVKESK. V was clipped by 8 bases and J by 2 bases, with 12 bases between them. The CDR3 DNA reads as TGTGCCAGCCGCAGGAGCCGAAACACCGGGGAGCTGTTTTTT. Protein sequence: CASRRSRNTGELFF.

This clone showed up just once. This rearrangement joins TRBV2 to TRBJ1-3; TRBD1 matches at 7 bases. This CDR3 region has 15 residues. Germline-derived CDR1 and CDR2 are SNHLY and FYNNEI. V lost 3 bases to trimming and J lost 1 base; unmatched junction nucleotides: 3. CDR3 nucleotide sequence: TGTGCCAGCAGTGAGTACAGGGGATCTGGAAACACCATATATTTT. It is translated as CASSEYRGSGNTIYF.

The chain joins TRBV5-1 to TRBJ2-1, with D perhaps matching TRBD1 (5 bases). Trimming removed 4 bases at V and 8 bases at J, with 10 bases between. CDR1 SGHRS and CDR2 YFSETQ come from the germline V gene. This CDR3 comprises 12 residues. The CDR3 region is CASSRRGDEQFF. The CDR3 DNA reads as TGCGCCAGCAGCCGAAGGGGCGATGAGCAGTTCTTC.

Here the CDR3 reads CASRGLGNTIYF. CDR3 DNA sequence: TGTGCCAGCAGGGGGCTTGGAAACACCATATATTTT. The V and J genes are TRBV6-5 and TRBJ1-3; the D gene is possibly TRBD1 (5 bases). There are 12 residues in the CDR3. Germline V gives CDR1 MNHEY, CDR2 SVGAGI. V was clipped by 6 bases and J by 3 bases, with 6 bases between them.

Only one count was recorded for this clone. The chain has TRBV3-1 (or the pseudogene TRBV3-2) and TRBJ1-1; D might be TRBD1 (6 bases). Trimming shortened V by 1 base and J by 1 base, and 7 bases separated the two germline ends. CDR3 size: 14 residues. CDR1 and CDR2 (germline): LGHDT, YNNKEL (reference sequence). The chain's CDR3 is CASSQGTENTEAFF. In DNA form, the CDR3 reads TGTGCCAGCAGCCAAGGGACAGAGAACACTGAAGCTTTCTTT.

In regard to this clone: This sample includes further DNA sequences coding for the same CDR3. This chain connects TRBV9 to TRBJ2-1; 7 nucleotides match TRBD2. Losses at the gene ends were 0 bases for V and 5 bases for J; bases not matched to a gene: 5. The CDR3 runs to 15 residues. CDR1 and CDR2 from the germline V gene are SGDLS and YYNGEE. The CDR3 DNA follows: TGTGCCAGCAGCGTAGGCGGGAGTATTGACAATGAGCAGTTCTTC. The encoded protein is CASSVGGSIDNEQFF.

This CDR3 is CASSLGFGTGGRVRETQYF. CDR3 bases: TGCGCCAGCAGCTTGGGATTCGGGACAGGGGGCCGGGTTAGAGAGACCCAGTACTTC. This sequence joins TRBV5-1 and TRBJ2-5; 12 bases align to TRBD1. J gave up 4 bases and V 0 bases, and 13 bases lay outside the gene matches. Germline CDR1 is SGHRS and CDR2 is YFSETQ. The CDR3 runs 19 residues.

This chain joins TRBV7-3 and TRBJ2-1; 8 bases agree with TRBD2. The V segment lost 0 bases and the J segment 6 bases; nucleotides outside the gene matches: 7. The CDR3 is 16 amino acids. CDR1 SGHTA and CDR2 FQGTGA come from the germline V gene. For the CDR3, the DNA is TGTGCCAGCAGCTTAACCGGGGAGCGGGAGATCAATGAGCAGTTCTTC. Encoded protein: CASSLTGEREINEQFF.

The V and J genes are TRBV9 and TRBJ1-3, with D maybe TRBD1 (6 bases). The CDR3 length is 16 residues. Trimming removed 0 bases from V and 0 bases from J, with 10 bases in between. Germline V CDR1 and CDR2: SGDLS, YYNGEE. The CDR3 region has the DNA TGTGCCAGCAGCGTAGAGGACAGCTTCTCTGGAAACACCATATATTTT. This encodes CASSVEDSFSGNTIYF.

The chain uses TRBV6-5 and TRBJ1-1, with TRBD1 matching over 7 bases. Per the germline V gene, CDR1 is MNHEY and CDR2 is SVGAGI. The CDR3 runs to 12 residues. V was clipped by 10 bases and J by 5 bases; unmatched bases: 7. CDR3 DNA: TGTGCCACCATAACAGGGGTTACTGAAGCTTTCTTT. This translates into CATITGVTEAFF.

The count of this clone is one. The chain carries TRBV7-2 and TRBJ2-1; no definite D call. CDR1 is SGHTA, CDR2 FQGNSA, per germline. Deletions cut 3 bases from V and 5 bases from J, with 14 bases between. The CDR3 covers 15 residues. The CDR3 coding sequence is TGTGCCAGCAGCTTTGTGGAGAGAGAAGACAATGAGCAGTTCTTC. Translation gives CASSFVEREDNEQFF.

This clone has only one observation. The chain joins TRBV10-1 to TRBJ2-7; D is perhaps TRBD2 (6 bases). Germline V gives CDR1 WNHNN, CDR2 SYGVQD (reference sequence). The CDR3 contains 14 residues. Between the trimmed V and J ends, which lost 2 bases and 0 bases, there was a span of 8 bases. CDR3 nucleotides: TGCGCCAGCAGTGAGGGACTACTCTCCTACGAGCAGTACTTC. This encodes CASSEGLLSYEQYF.

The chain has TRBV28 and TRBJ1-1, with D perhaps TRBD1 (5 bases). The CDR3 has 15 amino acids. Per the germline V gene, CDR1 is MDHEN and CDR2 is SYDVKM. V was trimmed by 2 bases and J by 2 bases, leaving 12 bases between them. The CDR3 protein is CASSLKTGTNTEAFF. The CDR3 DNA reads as TGTGCCAGCAGTTTAAAGACCGGGACCAACACTGAAGCTTTCTTT. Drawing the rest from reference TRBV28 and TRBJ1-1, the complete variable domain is DVKVTQSSRYLVKRTGEKVFLECVQDMDHENMFWYRQDPGLGLRLIYFSYDVKMKEKGDIPEGYSVSREKKERFSLILESASTNQTSMYLCASSLKTGTNTEAFFGQGTRLTVV.